This passage covers 5 T cell receptor beta chains from one sample sequenced in a study of beta chain features in type 1 diabetes. Expressed TCRB transcripts were sequenced after all isolated RNA was converted to cDNA. Libraries were prepared by immunoSEQ multiplex PCR; TCRdb keeps only in-frame clonotypes and omits some of them. This table holds around 500,000 clones, around 10% found once. Sequenced input: naive CD4+ T cells from blood. The receptors derive from a young woman in good health.

Only a few counts were recorded for this clone. The J gene is TRBJ2-5, the V gene TRBV7-8; tentative D call: TRBD1 (5 bases). V lost 1 base, J lost 1 base, and 7 bases lay in between. There are 14 residues in the CDR3. Germline values: CDR1 SGHVS, CDR2 FQNEAQ. The CDR3 spells CASSLGQIQETQYF. DNA for the CDR3: TGTGCCAGCAGCTTAGGACAGATCCAAGAGACCCAGTACTTC. The complete variable domain, with remaining parts taken from reference TRBV7-8 and TRBJ2-5, reads GAGVSQSPRYKVAKRGQDVALRCDPISGHVSLFWYQQALGQGPEFLTYFQNEAQLDKSGLPSDRFFAERPEGSVSTLKIQRTQQEDSAVYLCASSLGQIQETQYFGPGTRLLVL.

V is TRBV14 and J is TRBJ1-2; D perhaps matches TRBD1 (5 bases). Germline V gene data show CDR1 as SGHDN and CDR2 as FVKESK. V lost 4 bases and J lost 5, with 14 bases in between. This CDR3 contains 14 residues. The CDR3 sequence is CASSPGARVYGYTF. The CDR3 DNA reads as TGTGCCAGCAGCCCCGGGGCCAGAGTATATGGCTACACCTTC.

This clone was counted a few times. The chain joins TRBV7-9 to TRBJ2-7; 11 bases agree with TRBD2. The J segment lost 7 bases and the V segment lost 1 base, leaving 9 bases of the junction unmatched. The CDR3 loop spans 16 amino acids. CDR1 is SEHNR, CDR2 FQNEAQ, per germline (reference sequence). The CDR3, as DNA: TGTGCCAGCAGCTTAGGGCTAGCGGGAGGAGTGTGGGAGCAGTACTTC. Residues: CASSLGLAGGVWEQYF.

The J gene is TRBJ2-3, the V gene TRBV29-1; no clear D. Germline V CDR1 and CDR2: SQVTM, ANQGSEA. V lost 0 bases and J lost 3, with 10 bases in between. This CDR3 is 14 amino acids long. CDR3 loop: CSVEECGGTDTQYF. Written as DNA, the CDR3 is TGCAGCGTTGAAGAGTGCGGTGGAACAGATACGCAGTATTTT.

This clone was detected only a few times. This chain joins TRBV5-1 and TRBJ2-1; 8 nucleotides agree with TRBD1. V dropped 4 bases and J dropped 4; count of bases not matched to a gene: 7. The CDR3 extends over 15 amino acids. Per germline, CDR1 SGHRS and CDR2 YFSETQ. In DNA form, the CDR3 reads TGCGCCAGCAGCAGACAGGGGCCCTTATACAATGAGCAGTTCTTC. It is translated as CASSRQGPLYNEQFF.